A selection of T cell receptor beta chains follows, all from one sample in a study of blood T cell repertoires in COVID-19. The assay was immunoSEQ multiplex PCR, and TCRdb's table has in-frame clones only and misses some. The data show approximately 360,000 clones, roughly 90% seen once. The sequencing input was peripheral blood. The source is a man aged 35 to 55 with acute or convalescent COVID-19. CDR3s include the opening cysteine and the closing phenylalanine or tryptophan. Fields, in order: clone size, J gene, D gene, V gene, CDR3 DNA, CDR3 protein. A D gene is named only where the DNA matches it firmly. The size entry is marked missing in some rows and otherwise reads once, few, many or a size class.

>.|TRBJ2-7|.|TRBV30
TGTGCCTGGAGCTTCAGCTCCTACGAGCAGTACTTC
CAWSFSSYEQYF
>.|TRBJ1-2|TRBD1|TRBV5-1
TGCGCCAGCAGCTCAACTAAGACAGGGGGTATCTATGGCTACACCTTC
CASSSTKTGGIYGYTF
>.|TRBJ1-2|TRBD1|TRBV9
TGTGCCAGCAGCCGCCTGGATCGACAGGGGGAATATGGCTACACCTTC
CASSRLDRQGEYGYTF
>.|TRBJ2-2|TRBD2|TRBV6-5
TGTGCCAGCAGGGCGGGGGGCACCGGGGAGCTGTTTTTT
CASRAGGTGELFF
>.|TRBJ1-1|.|TRBV6-1
TGTGCCAGCAGTGAAGGGAGAGCGGATCTCAACACTGAAGCTTTCTTT
CASSEGRADLNTEAFF
>.|TRBJ2-7|.|TRBV19
TGTGCCAGTAGTATAGTTGGCCCCGGTTCGGGGTACGAGCAGTACTTC
CASSIVGPGSGYEQYF
>.|TRBJ2-3|.|TRBV27
TGTGCCAGCCGGGAGCGGAACACAGATACGCAGTATTTT
CASRERNTDTQYF
>.|TRBJ2-3|.|TRBV11-2
TGTGCCAGCAGCTTGACAGGTGCTAGCACAGATACGCAGTATTTT
CASSLTGASTDTQYF
>.|TRBJ1-3|TRBD1|TRBV18
TGTGCCAGCTCATCCGACAGGGAACCCTCTGGAAACACCATATATTTT
CASSSDREPSGNTIYF
>.|TRBJ1-1|TRBD1|TRBV9
TGTGCCAGCAGCGTGACAGGGTCAGACTCTGAAGCTTTCTTT
CASSVTGSDSEAFF
>.|TRBJ1-1|.|TRBV4-2
TGTGCCAGCAGCCAATCCGGGACACAAAACACTGAAGCTTTCTTT
CASSQSGTQNTEAFF
>.|TRBJ1-5|.|TRBV27
TGTGCCAGCAGTTTAATAAACCCGCGGGGCAATCAGCCCCAGCATTTT
CASSLINPRGNQPQHF
>.|TRBJ1-2|.|TRBV6-1
TGTGCCAGCAGTGAAGGGGGCGTACTCTATGGCTACACCTTC
CASSEGGVLYGYTF
>.|TRBJ1-2|TRBD1|TRBV3-1/TRBV3-2
TGTGCCAGCAGCCTGCAGGGGGGAGACTATGGCTACACCTTC
CASSLQGGDYGYTF
>few|TRBJ2-2|TRBD2|TRBV2
TGTGCCAGCAGTGCAGGGACTAGCGGGATCACCGGGGAGCTGTTTTTT
CASSAGTSGITGELFF
>few|TRBJ1-5|.|TRBV6-5
TGTGCCAGCACCGATCTGGGGGGGTTTCAGCCCCAGCATTTT
CASTDLGGFQPQHF
>.|TRBJ1-2|.|TRBV7-2
TGTGCCAGCAGCTACAATCGGGTGACGGCTAACTATGGCTACACCTTC
CASSYNRVTANYGYTF
>.|TRBJ1-4|TRBD1|TRBV7-9
TGTGCCAGCAGCTTAGGGGGACAGGGGGCCTTTAATGAAAAACTGTTTTTT
CASSLGGQGAFNEKLFF
>once|TRBJ2-6|.|TRBV5-1
TGCGCCAGCAGCTCGTTGGGGAGTCTGGGGGCCAACGTCCTGACTTTC
CASSSLGSLGANVLTF
>.|TRBJ2-7|.|TRBV12-3/TRBV12-4
TGTGCCAGCAGTCCGGGATACGAGCAGTACTTC
CASSPGYEQYF
>.|TRBJ1-5|TRBD1|TRBV6-6
TGTGCCAGCAGTGACAGGGATCAGCCCCAGCATTTT
CASSDRDQPQHF
>.|TRBJ2-1|.|TRBV18
TGTGCCAGCTCAAGGGACTTATCCTACAATGAGCAGTTCTTC
CASSRDLSYNEQFF
>.|TRBJ1-1|.|TRBV6-2/TRBV6-3
TGTGCCAGCAGTTGGTTGGGACACGAAGCTTTCTTT
CASSWLGHEAFF
>.|TRBJ1-5|.|TRBV19
TGTGCCAGTAGTGAACAGAGCAATCAGCCCCAGCATTTT
CASSEQSNQPQHF
>.|TRBJ2-1|.|TRBV19
TGTGCCAGTATAAGGGACATCCATTCCCAGTTCTTC
CASIRDIHSQFF
>.|TRBJ2-1|TRBD1|TRBV29-1
TGCAGCGTTGACCGGGACAGCCCCAATGAGCAGTTCTTC
CSVDRDSPNEQFF
>.|TRBJ1-2|.|TRBV27
TGTGCCAGCGGGTTAGGACAGCGATATGGCTACACCTTC
CASGLGQRYGYTF
>.|TRBJ1-1|TRBD1|TRBV2
TGTGCCAGCAGTGAAACAGGGGTCAACACTGAAGCTTTCTTT
CASSETGVNTEAFF
>.|TRBJ2-6|TRBD1|TRBV10-3
TGTGCCATCAGCGAAAAGGGGACAGGACCCATGGAAACCTCCTCTGGGGCCAACGTCCTGACTTTC
CAISEKGTGPMETSSGANVLTF
>.|TRBJ1-2|.|TRBV16
TGTGCCAGCAGCCAGCCAGGGTGGGGCTACACCTTC
CASSQPGWGYTF
>.|TRBJ1-6|.|TRBV5-6
TGTGCCAGCAGCTCAAGGACAATAATTTCACCCCTCCACTTT
CASSSRTIISPLHF
>.|TRBJ2-1|TRBD1|TRBV7-2
TGTGCCAGCAGCTTTAGCCAGGGGGCGGCCCATGAGCAGTTCTTC
CASSFSQGAAHEQFF
>.|TRBJ1-4|.|TRBV6-5
TGTGCCAGCAGGGGGGGGGATAATGAAAAACTGTTTTTT
CASRGGDNEKLFF
>.|TRBJ1-1|.|TRBV6-6
TGTGCCAGCAATTTGGGGCCTGAAGCTTTCTTT
CASNLGPEAFF
>.|TRBJ2-1|.|TRBV5-1
TGCGCCAGCAGCCAAGCGGTGAGCTCCTACAATGAGCAGTTCTTC
CASSQAVSSYNEQFF
>.|TRBJ2-7|TRBD2|TRBV11-2
TGTGCCAGCAGCTTGGGGGGGGAAGAGCAGTACTTC
CASSLGGEEQYF
>once|TRBJ1-1|TRBD1|TRBV11-2
TGTGCCAGCAGCCCAGACAGGGGGTCCGGGGGGGAAGCTTTCTTT
CASSPDRGSGGEAFF
>.|TRBJ2-1|TRBD2|TRBV7-9
TGTGCCAGCAGCTTAGGCCGAGTTCGGGCTAGCGGACCTGGGGATGAGCAGTTCTTC
CASSLGRVRASGPGDEQFF
>.|TRBJ1-1|TRBD1|TRBV19
TGTGCCAGTAGTATTAACCGACAGGGTATGAACACTGAAGCTTTCTTT
CASSINRQGMNTEAFF
>.|TRBJ2-3|.|TRBV29-1
TGCAGCGTTCAACGGATGGGCACTAGCACAGATACGCAGTATTTT
CSVQRMGTSTDTQYF
>.|TRBJ1-1|TRBD1|TRBV14
TGTGCCAGCAGCCAAGCAGGGGGCGGCACTGAAGCTTTCTTT
CASSQAGGGTEAFF
>.|TRBJ2-2|.|TRBV12-5
TGTGCTAGTGGTGTCGCCGGGGAGCTGTTTTTT
CASGVAGELFF
>.|TRBJ2-5|.|TRBV5-4
TGTGCCAGCAGCTCAAGGGGCAGGGTCGGAGAGACCCAGTACTTC
CASSSRGRVGETQYF
>.|TRBJ2-2|.|TRBV3-1/TRBV3-2
TGTGCCAGCAGTTCCCCTCGGCACGGACTGGGGACCGGGGAGCTGTTTTTT
CASSSPRHGLGTGELFF
>.|TRBJ2-2|TRBD1|TRBV6-5
TGTGCCAGCAGTCCCCCCGACAGGGCTAACGGGGAGCTGTTTTTT
CASSPPDRANGELFF
>.|TRBJ2-3|TRBD2|TRBV19
TGTGCCAGTAGTATCACTAGCGGGGGATCAGATACGCAGTATTTT
CASSITSGGSDTQYF
>once|TRBJ2-3|TRBD2|TRBV5-1
TGCGCCAGCAGCTCCGGGACTACCTTGTACACAGATACGCAGTATTTT
CASSSGTTLYTDTQYF
>.|TRBJ1-1|.|TRBV9
TGTGCCAGCAGCGTAGGAAGGGGGACTGAAGCTTTCTTT
CASSVGRGTEAFF
>many|TRBJ2-7|.|TRBV3-1/TRBV3-2
TGTGCCAGCAGCCAATGGCAGGGGCCCTACGAGCAGTACTTC
CASSQWQGPYEQYF
>.|TRBJ1-6|TRBD1|TRBV11-2
TGTGCCAGCAGCCGTCAGGGGGCCGATGGTCGCTCACCCCTCCACTTT
CASSRQGADGRSPLHF
>.|TRBJ1-2|TRBD1|TRBV6-6
TGTGCCAGCAGCTATCTGACAGGGGACTATGGCTACACCTTC
CASSYLTGDYGYTF
>.|TRBJ2-1|TRBD2|TRBV10-1
TGCGCCAGCAGTGGAGTACTAGCGGGAGCGTCTGAGCAGTTCTTC
CASSGVLAGASEQFF
>.|TRBJ2-1|.|TRBV19
TGTGCCAGAAGAGAACCGATCTCCTACAATGAGCAGTTCTTC
CARREPISYNEQFF
>.|TRBJ1-3|.|TRBV6-1
TGTGCCAGCAGTGCCGGACAGTTGAGCTCTGGAAACACCATATATTTT
CASSAGQLSSGNTIYF
>few|TRBJ1-1|TRBD1|TRBV6-5
TGTGCCAGCAGAACACAAGGGGGCGTTGGCACTGAAGCTTTCTTT
CASRTQGGVGTEAFF
>.|TRBJ2-2|.|TRBV7-3
TGTGCCAGCAGCTTACAGGGGCACACCGGGGAGCTGTTTTTT
CASSLQGHTGELFF
>.|TRBJ2-7|.|TRBV6-5
TGTGCCAGCGCCCAGGGCTCCTACGAGCAGTACTTC
CASAQGSYEQYF